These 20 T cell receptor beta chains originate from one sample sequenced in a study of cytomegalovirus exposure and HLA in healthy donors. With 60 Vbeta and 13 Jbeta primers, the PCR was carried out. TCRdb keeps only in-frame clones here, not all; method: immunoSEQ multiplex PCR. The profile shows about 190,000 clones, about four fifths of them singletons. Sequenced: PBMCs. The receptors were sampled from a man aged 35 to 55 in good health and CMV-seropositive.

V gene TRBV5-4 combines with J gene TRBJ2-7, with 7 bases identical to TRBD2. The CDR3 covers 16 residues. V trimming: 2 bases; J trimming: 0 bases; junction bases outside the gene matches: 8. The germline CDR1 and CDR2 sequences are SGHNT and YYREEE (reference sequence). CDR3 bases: TGTGCCAGCAGCTTTGATTTGGGGGGGAGCTCCTACGAGCAGTACTTC. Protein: CASSFDLGGSSYEQYF. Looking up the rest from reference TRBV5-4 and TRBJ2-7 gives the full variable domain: ETGVTQSPTHLIKTRGQQVTLRCSSQSGHNTVSWYQQALGQGPQFIFQYYREEENGRGNFPPRFSGLQFPNYSSELNVNALELDDSALYLCASSFDLGGSSYEQYFGPGTRLTVT.

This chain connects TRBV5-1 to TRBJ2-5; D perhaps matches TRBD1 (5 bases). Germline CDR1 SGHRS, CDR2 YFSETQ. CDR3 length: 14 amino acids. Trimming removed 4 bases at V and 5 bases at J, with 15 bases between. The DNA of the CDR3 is TGCGCCAGCAGCAAGACAGTTACCCCGGAGACCCAGTACTTC. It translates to CASSKTVTPETQYF.

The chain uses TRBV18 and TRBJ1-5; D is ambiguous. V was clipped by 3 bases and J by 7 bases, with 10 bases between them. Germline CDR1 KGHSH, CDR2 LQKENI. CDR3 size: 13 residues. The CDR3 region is CASSPEREQPQHF. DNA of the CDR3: TGTGCCAGCTCACCGGAGCGGGAACAGCCCCAGCATTTT.

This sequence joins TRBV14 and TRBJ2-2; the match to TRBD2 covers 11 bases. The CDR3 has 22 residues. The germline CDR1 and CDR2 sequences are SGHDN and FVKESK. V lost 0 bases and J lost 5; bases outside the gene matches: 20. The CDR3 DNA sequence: TGTGCCAGCAGCCAAGATCACCCTCTCGCACCAATAGCGGGGGGGCGAACCGGGGAGCTGTTTTTT. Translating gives CASSQDHPLAPIAGGRTGELFF.

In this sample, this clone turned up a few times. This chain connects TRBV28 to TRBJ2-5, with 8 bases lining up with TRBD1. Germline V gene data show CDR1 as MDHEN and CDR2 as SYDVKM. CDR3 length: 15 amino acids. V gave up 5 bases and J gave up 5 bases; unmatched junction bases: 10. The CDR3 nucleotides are TGTGCCAGCAGTAGGAGGACAGGGTGGGCGGAGACCCAGTACTTC. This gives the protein CASSRRTGWAETQYF.

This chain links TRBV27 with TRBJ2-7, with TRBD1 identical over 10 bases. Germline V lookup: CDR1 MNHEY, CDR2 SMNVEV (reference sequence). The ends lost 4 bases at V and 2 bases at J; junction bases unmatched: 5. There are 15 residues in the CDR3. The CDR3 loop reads CASSSTGTGAYEQYF. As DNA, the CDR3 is TGTGCCAGCAGTTCCACCGGGACAGGGGCCTACGAGCAGTACTTC.

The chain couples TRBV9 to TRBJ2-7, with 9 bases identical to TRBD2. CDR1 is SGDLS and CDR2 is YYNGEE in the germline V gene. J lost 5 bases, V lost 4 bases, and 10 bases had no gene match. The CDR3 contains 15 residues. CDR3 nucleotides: TGTGCCAGCAGCCCCCTCGGCGGGGGGGCCCACGAGCAGTACTTC. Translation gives CASSPLGGGAHEQYF.

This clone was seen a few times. DNA of the CDR3: TGTGCCAGCAGGGCTCTAGCGGGGGATTCCTACGAGCAGTACTTC. It encodes CASRALAGDSYEQYF. The V call is TRBV6-1, the J call TRBJ2-7; 10 bases line up with TRBD2. The V segment lost 6 bases and the J segment 1 base; nucleotides outside the gene matches: 6. The CDR3 runs 15 residues. CDR1 is MNHNS, CDR2 SASEGT, per germline.

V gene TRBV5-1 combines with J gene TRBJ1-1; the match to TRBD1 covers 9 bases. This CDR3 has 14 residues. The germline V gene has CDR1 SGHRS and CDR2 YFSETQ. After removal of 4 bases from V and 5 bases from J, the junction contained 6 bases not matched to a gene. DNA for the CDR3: TGCGCCAGCAGCCCCGGGACAGGGTCTACTGAAGCTTTCTTT. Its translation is CASSPGTGSTEAFF.

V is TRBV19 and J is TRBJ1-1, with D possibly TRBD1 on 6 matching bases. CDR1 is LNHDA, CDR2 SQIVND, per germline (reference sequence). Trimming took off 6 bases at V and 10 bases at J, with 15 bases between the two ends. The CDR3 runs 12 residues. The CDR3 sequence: CASRAQGGRAFF. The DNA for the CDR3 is TGTGCCAGTAGGGCACAGGGTGGGCGAGCTTTCTTT. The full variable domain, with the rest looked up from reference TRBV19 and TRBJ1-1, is DGGITQSPKYLFRKEGQNVTLSCEQNLNHDAMYWYRQDPGQGLRLIYYSQIVNDFQKGDIAEGYSVSREKKESFPLTVTSAQKNPTAFYLCASRAQGGRAFFGQGTRLTVV.

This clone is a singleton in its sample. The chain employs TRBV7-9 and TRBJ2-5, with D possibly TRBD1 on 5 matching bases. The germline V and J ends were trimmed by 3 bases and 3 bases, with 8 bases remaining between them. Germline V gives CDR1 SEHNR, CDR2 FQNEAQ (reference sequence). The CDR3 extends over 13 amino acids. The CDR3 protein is CASSFLREETQYF. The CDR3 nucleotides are TGTGCCAGCAGCTTTCTCAGGGAAGAGACCCAGTACTTC.

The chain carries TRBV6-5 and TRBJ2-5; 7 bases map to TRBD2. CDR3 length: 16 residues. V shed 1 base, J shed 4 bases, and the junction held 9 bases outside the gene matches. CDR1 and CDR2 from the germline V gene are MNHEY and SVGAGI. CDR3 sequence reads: CASSYLRGTTRETQYF. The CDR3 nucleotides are TGTGCCAGCAGTTACTTGCGGGGGACCACCAGAGAGACCCAGTACTTC.

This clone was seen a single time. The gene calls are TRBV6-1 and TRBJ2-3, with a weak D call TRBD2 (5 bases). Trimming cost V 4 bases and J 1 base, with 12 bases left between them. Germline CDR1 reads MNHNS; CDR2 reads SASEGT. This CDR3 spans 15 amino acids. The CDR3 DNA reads TGTGCCAGCAGTGGACATTCGAGGGGCACAGATACGCAGTATTTT. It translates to CASSGHSRGTDTQYF.

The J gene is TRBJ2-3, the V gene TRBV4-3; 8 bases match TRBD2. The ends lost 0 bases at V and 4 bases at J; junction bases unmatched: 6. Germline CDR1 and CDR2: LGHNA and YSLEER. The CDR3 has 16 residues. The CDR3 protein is CASSQEFTAGADTQYF. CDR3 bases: TGCGCCAGCAGCCAAGAGTTCACAGCGGGGGCAGATACGCAGTATTTT.

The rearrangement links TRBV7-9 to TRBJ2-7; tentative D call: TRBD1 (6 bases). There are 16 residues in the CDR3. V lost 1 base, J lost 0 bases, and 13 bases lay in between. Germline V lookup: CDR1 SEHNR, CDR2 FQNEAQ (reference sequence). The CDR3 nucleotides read TGTGCCAGCAGCTTAGGGACCGGGACATCCTCCTACGAGCAGTACTTC. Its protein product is CASSLGTGTSSYEQYF.

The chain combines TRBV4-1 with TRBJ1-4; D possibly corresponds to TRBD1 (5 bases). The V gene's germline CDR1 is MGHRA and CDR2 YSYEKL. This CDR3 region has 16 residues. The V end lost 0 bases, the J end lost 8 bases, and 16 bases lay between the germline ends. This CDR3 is CASSQEGGTLGEKLFF. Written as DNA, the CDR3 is TGCGCCAGCAGCCAAGAAGGAGGGACCCTGGGGGAAAAACTGTTTTTT.

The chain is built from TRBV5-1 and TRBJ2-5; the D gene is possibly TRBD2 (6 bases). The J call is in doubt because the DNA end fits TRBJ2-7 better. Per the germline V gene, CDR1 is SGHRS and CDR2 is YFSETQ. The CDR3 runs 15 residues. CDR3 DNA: TGCGCCAGCAGCTTGGAGGTTAGCGGTCCACCCGAGCAGTACTTC. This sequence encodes CASSLEVSGPPEQYF.

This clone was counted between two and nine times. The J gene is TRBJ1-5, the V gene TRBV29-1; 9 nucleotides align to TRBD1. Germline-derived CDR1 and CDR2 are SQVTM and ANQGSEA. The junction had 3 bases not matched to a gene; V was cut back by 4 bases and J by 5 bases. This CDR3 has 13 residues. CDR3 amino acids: CSVGGQGDQPQHF. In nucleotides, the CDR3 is TGCAGCGTTGGGGGACAGGGAGATCAGCCCCAGCATTTT.

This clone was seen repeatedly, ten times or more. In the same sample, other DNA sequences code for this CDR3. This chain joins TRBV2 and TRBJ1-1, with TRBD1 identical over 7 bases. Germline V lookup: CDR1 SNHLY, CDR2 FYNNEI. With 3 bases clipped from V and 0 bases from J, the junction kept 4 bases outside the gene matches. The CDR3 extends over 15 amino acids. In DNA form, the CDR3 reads TGTGCCAGCAGTGACAGGGGGGCCATGAACACTGAAGCTTTCTTT. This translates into CASSDRGAMNTEAFF.

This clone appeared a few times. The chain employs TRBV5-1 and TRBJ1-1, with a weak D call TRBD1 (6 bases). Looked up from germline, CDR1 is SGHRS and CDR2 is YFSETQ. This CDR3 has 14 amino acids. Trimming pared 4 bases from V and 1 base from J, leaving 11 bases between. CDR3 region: CASSPQTGNTEAFF. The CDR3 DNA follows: TGCGCCAGCAGCCCTCAGACAGGGAACACTGAAGCTTTCTTT.